This entry concerns a single T cell receptor (beta chain). This sample stems from a study of control samples from healthy donors and cancer patients. Assay: immunoSEQ multiplex PCR; the TCRdb copy retains only in-frame clones and omits some. The sample has tens of thousands of clones, roughly 94% seen once. The clonotype originates from a woman aged 18-29 years in good health. Input material: blood.

The CDR3 coding sequence is TGTGCCAGTAGTCCGACTTCGACAGGCCGGGAGCAGTACTTC. Protein: CASSPTSTGREQYF. The V call is TRBV19, the J call TRBJ2-7, with D perhaps TRBD1 (6 bases). CDR3 length equals 14 residues. Between the trimmed V and J ends, which lost 5 bases and 7 bases, there was a span of 18 bases. CDR1 is LNHDA and CDR2 is SQIVND in the germline V gene (reference sequence). Filled out from reference TRBV19 and TRBJ2-7, the complete variable domain reads DGGITQSPKYLFRKEGQNVTLSCEQNLNHDAMYWYRQDPGQGLRLIYYSQIVNDFQKGDIAEGYSVSREKKESFPLTVTSAQKNPTAFYLCASSPTSTGREQYFGPGTRLTVT.